Included here is one TCR beta chain sequence, with context. This sample was included in a study of blood T cell repertoires in COVID-19. V was trimmed by 1 base and J by 5 bases, leaving 9 bases between them. The CDR3 runs 13 residues. Germline values: CDR1 SGDLS, CDR2 YYNGEE. The assay was immunoSEQ multiplex PCR, and TCRdb's table has in-frame clones only and misses some. Of 75,000 to 90,000 clones in the sample, about 82% are singletons; the top ten hold 8%. The sequence derives from a middle-aged man with active COVID-19. The rearrangement joins TRBV9 to TRBJ2-5, with a weak D call TRBD2 (6 bases). Specimen: peripheral blood. As DNA, the CDR3 is TGTGCCAGCAGCGTACAGGGACTCGAGACCCAGTACTTC. Protein sequence: CASSVQGLETQYF.